This TCR beta chain derives from a study of technical replicates of blood from a handful of donors. The CDR3 covers 16 residues. V gave up 2 bases and J gave up 0 bases, with 15 bases separating them. Germline V CDR1 and CDR2: SGHRS, YFSETQ. Assay: immunoSEQ multiplex PCR; the TCRdb copy retains only in-frame clones and omits some. The data hold 50,000 to 70,000 clones, with 91% observed a single time. The sample taken for sequencing was PBMCs. This receptor was identified in a human donor in good health. Some clones in this sample may be carry-over from other donors' samples. The V and J genes are TRBV5-1 and TRBJ2-7, with D possibly matching TRBD2 (6 bases). CDR3 bases: TGCGCCAGCAGCTTCCGGGGAGGTCTTAGCTCCTACGAGCAGTACTTC. Its protein is CASSFRGGLSSYEQYF.